The clone carrying this T cell receptor (beta chain) was detected only a few times. No antigen is known for it. The CDR3 consists of 14 residues. V lost 3 bases, J lost 3 bases, and 5 bases stayed unmatched. Germline CDR1 is DFQATT and CDR2 is SNEGSKA (reference sequence). Unique molecular identifiers were incorporated during preparation of the TCRbeta library. Each CDR3 protein gets one entry after TCRdb re-called the PCR reads with MiXCR. The sample records approximately 520,000 distinct CDR3 sequences, approximately 10% being singletons. This record comes from a study of T-cell reconstitution after alpha-beta-depleted transplantation in children. Study-wide results and limits: After one year, T-cell counts and TCRbeta diversity mostly came from new T cells. Surviving recipient T cells and thymic progenitors accounted for the high day-60 TCRbeta diversity observed in some patients.

The sequence was obtained from a female patient aged 2-9 years who had a stem cell transplant for aplastic anemia, so the T cells may come from the graft donor. The sample here was PBMCs, mostly from graft donor cells, taken 180 days after TCRalphabeta/CD19-depleted stem cell transplant. The rearrangement uses TRBV20-1 and TRBJ2-7; the match to TRBD1 covers 10 bases. The CDR3 is CSARQGDRGYEQYF. CDR3 nucleotides: TGCAGTGCTAGGCAAGGGGACAGGGGCTACGAGCAGTACTTC.